The 5 T cell receptor beta chains reported below all come from one sample, sequenced in a study of cytotoxic CD8 clonotypes in ibrutinib-treated CLL. Some clones are missing from TCRdb's copy, which holds only in-frame ones; the method was immunoSEQ multiplex PCR. The sample contains around 310,000 clones, just under 80% of which appear only once. The input for sequencing was PBMCs, taken before ibrutinib treatment. The receptors shown here come from a human donor with chronic lymphocytic leukemia.

This chain links TRBV4-1 with TRBJ2-1, with TRBD2 identical over 13 bases. Unmatched junction bases numbered 7, after V lost 8 bases and J lost 6 bases. This CDR3 is 15 amino acids long. The germline CDR1 and CDR2 sequences are MGHRA and YSYEKL. CDR3 nucleotide sequence: TGCGCCAGCCAATCCGGGACTAGCGGGACCAATGAGCAGTTCTTC. The encoded protein is CASQSGTSGTNEQFF.

The chain is built from TRBV7-9 and TRBJ2-3, with D tentatively TRBD2 (6 bases). This CDR3 spans 13 amino acids. V was trimmed by 7 bases and J by 3 bases, leaving 11 bases between them. CDR1 and CDR2 (germline): SEHNR, FQNEAQ (reference sequence). CDR3 bases: TGTGCCAGCACCGGGGGACGAACAGATACGCAGTATTTT. Residues: CASTGGRTDTQYF. The full variable domain, completed using reference TRBV7-9 and TRBJ2-3, is DTGVSQNPRHKITKRGQNVTFRCDPISEHNRLYWYRQTLGQGPEFLTYFQNEAQLEKSRLLSDRFSAERPKGSFSTLEIQRTEQGDSAMYLCASTGGRTDTQYFGPGTRLTVL.

With respect to this clone: A read error may account for a junction end that differs from germline. The chain carries TRBV28 and TRBJ2-1; TRBD2 matches 8 bases. Germline values: CDR1 MDHEN, CDR2 SYDVKM. The CDR3 contains 15 residues. The CDR3 reads CATSSSAGVVDEQFF. CDR3 DNA: TGTGCCACCAGTTCATCAGCGGGAGTGGTCGATGAGCAGTTCTTC.

The rearrangement links TRBV2 to TRBJ1-4; tentatively, D is TRBD1 (5 bases). This CDR3 is built from 17 residues. Germline CDR1 SNHLY, CDR2 FYNNEI. Trimming left V 2 bases short and J 3 bases short, with 16 bases between. The CDR3: CASSERGGAPANEKLFF. For the CDR3, the DNA is TGTGCCAGCAGTGAAAGAGGAGGGGCCCCGGCTAATGAAAAACTGTTTTTT.

V gene TRBV30 combines with J gene TRBJ2-5; D call uncertain. The V gene lost 0 bases and the J gene lost 0 bases, with 5 bases spanning the gap. This CDR3 contains 13 residues. Germline CDR1 GTSNPN, CDR2 SVGIG (reference sequence). As DNA, the CDR3 is TGTGCCTGGAGTGTGAACTACCAAGAGACCCAGTACTTC. Translation gives CAWSVNYQETQYF.